The 26 T cell receptor beta chains below all came from one sample that was sequenced in a study of cytomegalovirus exposure and HLA in healthy donors. The study ran its PCR with 60 Vbeta and 13 Jbeta primers. TCRdb keeps only in-frame clones here, not all; method: immunoSEQ multiplex PCR. The sample carries about 170,000 clones, 77% recorded once. Sequenced: PBMCs. These receptors were taken from a woman aged 25 to 39 in good health and CMV-seropositive.

The rearrangement joins TRBV5-1 to TRBJ2-1; TRBD2 matches at 10 bases. The CDR3 spans 15 residues. Germline V gives CDR1 SGHRS, CDR2 YFSETQ. The ends lost 4 bases at V and 11 bases at J; junction bases unmatched: 12. DNA for the CDR3: TGCGCCAGCAGCCCGACTAGCGGGCCGTATAATCAGCAGTTCTTC. Translating it yields CASSPTSGPYNQQFF.

The DNA of the CDR3 is TGTGCCAGTAGTATAGAGACTAGCTTCTACAATGAGCAGTTCTTC. It is translated as CASSIETSFYNEQFF. V usage is TRBV19 and J usage is TRBJ2-1; 7 bases agree with TRBD2. This CDR3 region has 15 residues. Germline V gene data show CDR1 as LNHDA and CDR2 as SQIVND (reference sequence). The V and J ends lost 0 bases and 3 bases, in that order; junction bases with no gene match: 2.

This chain connects TRBV6-5 to TRBJ2-3, with 7 positions matching TRBD1. Germline CDR1 MNHEY, CDR2 SVGAGI. V was clipped by 4 bases and J by 3 bases; unmatched bases: 7. The CDR3 runs to 15 residues. Written as DNA, the CDR3 is TGTGCCAGCAGTTCGCCTACAGGGGTGACAGATACGCAGTATTTT. Translated, it gives CASSSPTGVTDTQYF.

This clone was detected a few times. The chain couples TRBV9 to TRBJ2-7; 8 nucleotides align to TRBD2. V shed 4 bases, J shed 5 bases, and the junction held 8 bases outside the gene matches. CDR1 and CDR2 from the germline V gene are SGDLS and YYNGEE. This CDR3 comprises 14 residues. This CDR3 reads CASSISGSRDEQYF. CDR3 DNA sequence: TGTGCCAGCAGCATCAGCGGGAGTCGGGACGAGCAGTACTTC.

This clone occurred once. J is TRBJ2-7 and V is TRBV30, with TRBD1 as a possible D gene (5 bases). This CDR3 comprises 13 residues. Looked up from germline, CDR1 is GTSNPN and CDR2 is SVGIG (reference sequence). Trimming took off 4 bases at V and 0 bases at J, with 10 bases between the two ends. CDR3 sequence reads: CAWTTGGSYEQYF. CDR3 DNA: TGTGCCTGGACTACAGGCGGCTCCTACGAGCAGTACTTC.

V is TRBV28 and J is TRBJ1-3; a possible D gene is TRBD1 (5 bases). V was shortened by 4 bases and J by 4 bases, with 11 bases between the two germline ends. Germline lookup yields CDR1 MDHEN and CDR2 SYDVKM. CDR3 length: 14 residues. The chain's CDR3 is CASSSPGYGNTIYF. The CDR3 DNA reads as TGTGCCAGCAGTTCCCCAGGGTACGGAAACACCATATATTTT.

The chain combines TRBV14 with TRBJ2-5; no clear D gene. Trimming removed 1 base at V and 5 bases at J, with 14 bases between. The CDR3 runs to 15 residues. Germline CDR1 is SGHDN and CDR2 is FVKESK. Here the CDR3 DNA reads TGTGCCAGCAGCCAAGGAATTAGCAATTCGGAGACCCAGTACTTC. Its translation: CASSQGISNSETQYF.

The table lists this clone with a few counts. The chain joins TRBV4-3 to TRBJ1-4; 11 nucleotides match TRBD1. This CDR3 has 15 residues. The V gene's germline CDR1 is LGHNA and CDR2 YSLEER. With V trimmed by 0 bases and J by 8 bases, 2 bases remained unmatched. This CDR3 reads CASSQEGQGGEKLFF. In DNA, the CDR3 is TGCGCCAGCAGCCAAGAGGGACAGGGGGGGGAAAAACTGTTTTTT.

The V call is TRBV9, the J call TRBJ2-1; 7 bases fit TRBD1. V trimming: 3 bases; J trimming: 1 base; junction bases outside the gene matches: 7. The CDR3 contains 16 residues. CDR1 is SGDLS, CDR2 YYNGEE, per germline. CDR3 nucleotides: TGTGCCAGCAGCGAGGGGGCGAAAGTTTCCTACAATGAGCAGTTCTTC. Translating gives CASSEGAKVSYNEQFF.

This clone was seen only a few times. The chain has TRBV11-3 and TRBJ2-7; 13 bases agree with TRBD2. The CDR3 spans 14 residues. The J segment lost 13 bases and the V segment lost 5 bases, leaving 11 bases of the junction unmatched. Germline lookup yields CDR1 SGHNT and CDR2 YENEEA. CDR3 amino acids: CASSPGGTSGELYF. The CDR3, as DNA: TGTGCCAGCAGCCCAGGCGGGACTAGCGGGGAGCTCTACTTC.

The chain links TRBV29-1 to TRBJ2-3; 11 bases line up with TRBD1. V gave up 8 bases and J gave up 0 bases; unmatched junction bases: 10. The length of the CDR3 is 16 residues. CDR1 is SQVTM, CDR2 ANQGSEA, per germline. CDR3 bases: TGCAGCCTACTTCGGGGGACAGGGGGAAGCACAGATACGCAGTATTTT. It is translated as CSLLRGTGGSTDTQYF.

The table lists this clone with a count of one. CDR3 region: CAVDRSTDTQYF. DNA of the CDR3: TGTGCCGTGGACAGATCCACAGATACGCAGTATTTT. The V and J genes are TRBV6-1 and TRBJ2-3, with a possible D match to TRBD1 (6 bases). Trimming stripped 11 bases from V and 2 bases from J, with 11 bases between. CDR1 and CDR2 (germline): MNHNS, SASEGT. The CDR3 contains 12 residues.

The chain couples TRBV2 to TRBJ2-5, with D hard to call. Germline CDR1 SNHLY, CDR2 FYNNEI. The V end was cut by 8 bases, the J end by 5 bases, with 15 bases between. CDR3 length: 13 residues. The CDR3 bases are TGTGCCAGCCTCTCATCGGTGAGGGAGACCCAGTACTTC. This sequence encodes CASLSSVRETQYF.

CDR3 sequence: CASSIPTNSRELFF. For the CDR3, the DNA is TGTGCCAGTAGTATCCCGACTAACTCCCGGGAGCTGTTTTTT. The chain links TRBV19 to TRBJ2-2; D is possibly TRBD2 (5 bases). With 3 bases removed from V and 9 bases from J, the gap between germline ends came to 14 bases. Germline lookup yields CDR1 LNHDA and CDR2 SQIVND (reference sequence). The CDR3 extends over 14 amino acids. The entire variable domain, with the rest obtained from reference TRBV19 and TRBJ2-2, is as follows: DGGITQSPKYLFRKEGQNVTLSCEQNLNHDAMYWYRQDPGQGLRLIYYSQIVNDFQKGDIAEGYSVSREKKESFPLTVTSAQKNPTAFYLCASSIPTNSRELFFGEGSRLTVL.

The genes are TRBV14 and TRBJ2-5; unclear D gene. Per germline, CDR1 SGHDN and CDR2 FVKESK. CDR3 size: 14 residues. V lost 4 bases and J 2 bases, leaving 11 bases between the germline ends. The CDR3 nucleotides read TGTGCCAGCAGCCTCCGGCGGTTGCAAGAGACCCAGTACTTC. Protein product: CASSLRRLQETQYF.

The genes are TRBV28 and TRBJ2-7; D gene uncertain. The V end was cut by 10 bases, the J end by 4 bases, with 23 bases between. Germline assignment: CDR1 MDHEN and CDR2 SYDVKM. CDR3 size: 15 residues. The CDR3 spells CATDAPTQVRYEQYF. The CDR3 coding sequence is TGTGCCACCGATGCACCCACCCAGGTTCGATACGAGCAGTACTTC. Full variable domain (outside the CDR3, taken from reference TRBV28 and TRBJ2-7): DVKVTQSSRYLVKRTGEKVFLECVQDMDHENMFWYRQDPGLGLRLIYFSYDVKMKEKGDIPEGYSVSREKKERFSLILESASTNQTSMYLCATDAPTQVRYEQYFGPGTRLTVT.

The J gene is TRBJ2-3, the V gene TRBV5-1, with 9 bases identical to TRBD1. Trimming at V came to 5 bases and at J to 1 base, leaving 8 bases not matched to a gene. The CDR3 length is 16 residues. Germline loops: CDR1 SGHRS, CDR2 YFSETQ. The CDR3 DNA reads as TGCGCCAGCAGACCCGGGGGACAGGGACGCACAGATACGCAGTATTTT. It codes for CASRPGGQGRTDTQYF. Full variable domain (missing parts from reference TRBV5-1 and TRBJ2-3): KAGVTQTPRYLIKTRGQQVTLSCSPISGHRSVSWYQQTPGQGLQFLFEYFSETQRNKGNFPGRFSGRQFSNSRSEMNVSTLELGDSALYLCASRPGGQGRTDTQYFGPGTRLTVL.

This clone was observed a single time. The sample carries other DNA sequences with the same CDR3. The J gene is TRBJ2-1, the V gene TRBV5-1; D remains ambiguous. Germline-derived CDR1 and CDR2 are SGHRS and YFSETQ. This CDR3 has 15 amino acids. V lost 0 bases and J lost 8, with 15 bases in between. As DNA, the CDR3 is TGCGCCAGCAGCTTGGGAACCGACGGAGTCCATGAGCAGTTCTTC. Protein: CASSLGTDGVHEQFF.

The gene calls are TRBV6-5 and TRBJ2-1, with 12 nucleotides matching TRBD2. The CDR3 spans 15 residues. Germline V gene lookup returns CDR1 MNHEY and CDR2 SVGAGI. V lost 7 bases, J lost 6 bases, and 7 bases stayed unmatched. CDR3 DNA sequence: TGTGCCAGCACCTGGACTAGCGGGGACCTCAATGAGCAGTTCTTC. Translated, it gives CASTWTSGDLNEQFF.

This chain uses TRBV9 with TRBJ2-7, with 12 positions matching TRBD2. Germline assignment: CDR1 SGDLS and CDR2 YYNGEE. The CDR3 has 16 amino acids. V lost 0 bases and J lost 4; bases outside the gene matches: 5. In DNA, the CDR3 is TGTGCCAGCAGCGTAGGGCTAGCGGGAGGGTTATACGAGCAGTACTTC. Amino acids: CASSVGLAGGLYEQYF.

The genes are TRBV30 and TRBJ2-3; 10 nucleotides agree with TRBD2. Trimming took 1 base from V and 5 from J; bases not matched to a gene: 12. The germline V gene encodes CDR1 GTSNPN and CDR2 SVGIG (reference sequence). The CDR3 has 17 amino acids. The CDR3 loop is CAWSELASGSSKDTQYF. CDR3 DNA: TGTGCCTGGAGTGAGCTGGCTAGCGGGAGTTCGAAAGATACGCAGTATTTT.

Here the CDR3 reads CASSDSTSGSYEQFF. The CDR3 DNA follows: TGTGCCAGCAGTGACTCGACTAGCGGGAGCTATGAGCAGTTCTTC. The rearrangement joins TRBV6-4 to TRBJ2-1; 12 bases map to TRBD2. CDR3 length: 15 residues. With V trimmed by 0 bases and J by 8 bases, 2 bases remained unmatched. CDR1 and CDR2 (germline): MRHNA, SNTAGT.

The chain carries TRBV7-2 and TRBJ2-5; D unresolved. The V gene's germline CDR1 is SGHTA and CDR2 FQGNSA. The CDR3 runs 14 residues. Trimming shortened V by 1 base and J by 1 base, and 7 bases separated the two germline ends. DNA of the CDR3: TGTGCCAGCAGCTTAGAAGCCTCCCAAGAGACCCAGTACTTC. This translates into CASSLEASQETQYF.

V usage is TRBV28 and J usage is TRBJ1-5; 7 bases fit TRBD1. The CDR3 length is 14 residues. The ends lost 6 bases at V and 5 bases at J; junction bases unmatched: 7. The germline CDR1 and CDR2 sequences are MDHEN and SYDVKM. The CDR3 is CASRPTGLDQPQHF. The CDR3 nucleotides are TGTGCCAGCAGACCGACAGGGCTTGATCAGCCCCAGCATTTT.

As regards this clone: The sample contains more than one DNA sequence encoding this CDR3. The chain carries TRBV18 and TRBJ2-3, with 9 bases lining up with TRBD2. The V gene's germline CDR1 is KGHSH and CDR2 LQKENI. The CDR3 has 16 residues. J was trimmed by 0 bases and V by 0 bases; bases with no gene match: 1. CDR3 sequence reads: CASSPPGLASTDTQYF. In DNA, the CDR3 is TGTGCCAGCTCACCACCGGGACTAGCTAGCACAGATACGCAGTATTTT.

The chain joins TRBV7-2 to TRBJ2-5, with D possibly matching TRBD2 (6 bases). The V and J ends lost 5 bases and 5 bases respectively, with 15 bases between them. Germline lookup yields CDR1 SGHTA and CDR2 FQGNSA. The CDR3 extends over 14 amino acids. CDR3 loop: CASSPRRDQETQYF. CDR3 sequence (DNA): TGTGCCAGCAGCCCAAGGCGGGATCAGGAGACCCAGTACTTC.